Listed below are T cell receptor beta chains from one sample, sequenced in a study of T cell changes during pregnancy in multiple sclerosis. Profiling relied on immunoSEQ multiplex PCR, and the TCRdb table lists in-frame clones only, not all of them. Of around 35,000 clones in the sample, about nine tenths are singletons; the top ten hold under 15%. Material: CD8+ T cells from peripheral blood mononuclear cells, obtained in the first trimester of pregnancy. The receptors shown here come from a female donor with multiple sclerosis, enrolled in a pregnancy study. CDR3s include the opening cysteine and the closing phenylalanine or tryptophan. Each record gives: J gene, clone size, D gene, V gene, CDR3 DNA, CDR3 protein. A D gene is named only where the DNA matches it firmly. The size field is filled for only some rows; it gives once, few, many or a size class.

TRBJ1-5,-,TRBD1,TRBV27,TGTGCCAGCTCCAGGGGGGATCAGCCCCAGCATTTT,CASSRGDQPQHF
TRBJ1-5,-,-,TRBV9,TGTGCCAGCAGCGTAGGAGGAGGGTTCAATCAGCCCCAGCATTTT,CASSVGGGFNQPQHF
TRBJ2-3,-,TRBD2,TRBV29-1,TGCAGCGCGGCCTTAGCGGGAGCGGGAGATACGCAGTATTTT,CSAALAGAGDTQYF
TRBJ2-1,-,TRBD2,TRBV11-2,TGTGCCAGCAGCTCCTCTAGCGGGAGAAGGAGGAATGAGCAGTTCTTC,CASSSSSGRRRNEQFF
TRBJ2-7,-,TRBD2,TRBV19,TGTGCCAGTAGTATTAGCGGGAGAGGCTCCTACGAGCAGTACTTC,CASSISGRGSYEQYF
TRBJ2-5,-,-,TRBV7-8,TGTGCCAGCAGCTCCGCCGGGACAACCCAAGAGACCCAGTACTTC,CASSSAGTTQETQYF
TRBJ2-1,-,-,TRBV27,TGTGCCAGCAGTTTCCGGACTACCGGGGACAATGAGCAGTTCTTC,CASSFRTTGDNEQFF
TRBJ1-2,few,TRBD1,TRBV25-1,TGTGCCAGCAGTGAATCAGGGGGAGGTGATGGCTACACCTTC,CASSESGGGDGYTF
TRBJ2-7,-,-,TRBV13,TGTGCCAGCAGCTTAGGAGCCCGGGGGAGCTACGAGCAGTACTTC,CASSLGARGSYEQYF
TRBJ1-5,-,-,TRBV6-9,TGTGCCAGCGGATACAGATATCATAGCAATCAGCCCCAGCATTTT,CASGYRYHSNQPQHF
TRBJ1-2,-,-,TRBV19,TGTGCCAGTACTACCGCCCAGGGTGCAGGTCGCGGCTACACCTTC,CASTTAQGAGRGYTF
TRBJ2-3,once,-,TRBV28,TGTGCCAGCAAACCGGTTCTAGGCACAGATACGCAGTATTTT,CASKPVLGTDTQYF